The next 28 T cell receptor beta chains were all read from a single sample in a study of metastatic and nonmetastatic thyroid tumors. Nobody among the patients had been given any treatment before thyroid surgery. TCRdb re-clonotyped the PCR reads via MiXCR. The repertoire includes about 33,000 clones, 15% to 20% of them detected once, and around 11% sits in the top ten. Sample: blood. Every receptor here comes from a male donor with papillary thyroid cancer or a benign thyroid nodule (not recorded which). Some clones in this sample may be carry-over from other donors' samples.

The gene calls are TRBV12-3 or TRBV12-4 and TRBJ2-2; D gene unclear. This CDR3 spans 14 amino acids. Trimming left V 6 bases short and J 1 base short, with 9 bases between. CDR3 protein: CASRPDGNTGELFF. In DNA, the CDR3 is TGTGCCAGCAGACCGGACGGGAACACCGGGGAGCTGTTTTTT.

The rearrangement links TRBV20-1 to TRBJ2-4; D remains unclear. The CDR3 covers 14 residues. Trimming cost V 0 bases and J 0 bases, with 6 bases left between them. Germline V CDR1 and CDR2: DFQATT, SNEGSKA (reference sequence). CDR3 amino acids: CSARESLAKNIQYF. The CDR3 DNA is TGCAGTGCTAGAGAGTCCTTAGCCAAAAACATTCAGTACTTC.

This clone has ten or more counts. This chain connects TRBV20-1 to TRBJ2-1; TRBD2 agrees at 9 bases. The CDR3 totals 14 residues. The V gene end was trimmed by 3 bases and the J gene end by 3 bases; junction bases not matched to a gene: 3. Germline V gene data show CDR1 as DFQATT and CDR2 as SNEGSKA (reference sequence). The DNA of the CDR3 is TGCAGTGCTAGGACTAGCGGAATCTACAATGAGCAGTTCTTC. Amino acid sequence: CSARTSGIYNEQFF.

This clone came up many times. DNA for the CDR3: TGTGCCAGCAGATCTAATTTGCGGACTGAAGCTTTCTTT. This encodes CASRSNLRTEAFF. The chain recombines TRBV11-2 with TRBJ1-1; D gene uncertain. The CDR3 runs 13 residues. Germline assignment: CDR1 SGHAT and CDR2 FQNNGV. V was pared by 6 bases and J by 5 bases, with 13 bases between. The whole variable domain, remainder taken from reference TRBV11-2 and TRBJ1-1, is EAGVAQSPRYKIIEKRQSVAFWCNPISGHATLYWYQQILGQGPKLLIQFQNNGVVDDSQLPKDRFSAERLKGVDSTLKIQPAKLEDSAVYLCASRSNLRTEAFFGQGTRLTVV.

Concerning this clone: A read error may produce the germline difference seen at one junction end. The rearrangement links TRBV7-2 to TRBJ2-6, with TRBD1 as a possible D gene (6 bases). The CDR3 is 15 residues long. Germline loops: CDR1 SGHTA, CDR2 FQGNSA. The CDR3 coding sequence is TGTGCCAGCAGCTTAAGTGCTCTGGGGGACAACGTACTGACTTTC. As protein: CASSLSALGDNVLTF.

CDR3 residues: CASSELAGVPYMQYF. DNA of the CDR3: TGTGCCAGCAGTGAACTAGCGGGGGTGCCATATATGCAGTATTTT. This chain joins TRBV6-4 and TRBJ2-3; 11 nucleotides line up with TRBD2. The V gene's germline CDR1 is MRHNA and CDR2 SNTAGT. J was trimmed by 11 bases and V by 3 bases; bases with no gene match: 10. The CDR3 is 15 amino acids.

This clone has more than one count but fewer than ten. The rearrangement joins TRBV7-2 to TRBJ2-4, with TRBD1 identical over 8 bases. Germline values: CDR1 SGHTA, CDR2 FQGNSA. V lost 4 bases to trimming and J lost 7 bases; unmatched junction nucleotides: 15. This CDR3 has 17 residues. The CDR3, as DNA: TGTGCCAGCAGCTCCTATCCCCCAGGGGGCGCCGGGAACATTCAGTACTTC. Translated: CASSSYPPGGAGNIQYF.

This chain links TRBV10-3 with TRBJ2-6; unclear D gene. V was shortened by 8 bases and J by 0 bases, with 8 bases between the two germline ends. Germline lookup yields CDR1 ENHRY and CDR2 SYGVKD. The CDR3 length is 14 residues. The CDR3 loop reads CAIRQHSGANVLTF. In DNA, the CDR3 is TGTGCCATCCGCCAGCACTCTGGGGCCAACGTCCTGACTTTC.

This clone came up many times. CDR3 in amino acids: CATSDFPGQGNEKLFF. The CDR3 DNA is TGTGCCACCAGTGATTTCCCGGGACAGGGGAATGAAAAACTGTTTTTT. The chain couples TRBV24-1 to TRBJ1-4; TRBD1 matches at 10 bases. The CDR3 has 16 residues. The germline gives CDR1 KGHDR, CDR2 SFDVKD. V shed 1 base and J 5 bases; nucleotides not matched to a gene: 3.

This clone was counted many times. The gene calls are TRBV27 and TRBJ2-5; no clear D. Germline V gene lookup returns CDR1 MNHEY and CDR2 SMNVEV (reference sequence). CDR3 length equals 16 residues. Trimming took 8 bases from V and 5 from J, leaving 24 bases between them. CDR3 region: CASSSILGSTGETQYF. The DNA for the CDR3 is TGTGCCAGCTCGTCGATTTTGGGGTCGACGGGTGAGACCCAGTACTTC.

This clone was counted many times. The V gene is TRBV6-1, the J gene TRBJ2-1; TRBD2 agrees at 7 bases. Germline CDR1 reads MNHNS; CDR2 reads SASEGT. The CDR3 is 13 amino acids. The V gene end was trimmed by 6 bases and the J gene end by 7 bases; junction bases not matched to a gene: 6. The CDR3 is CASSPVGGNEQFF. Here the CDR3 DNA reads TGTGCCAGCAGCCCCGTCGGGGGGAATGAGCAGTTCTTC.

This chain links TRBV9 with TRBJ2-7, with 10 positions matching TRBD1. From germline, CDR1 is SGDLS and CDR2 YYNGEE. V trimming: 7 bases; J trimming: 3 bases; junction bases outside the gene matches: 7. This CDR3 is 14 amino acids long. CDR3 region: CASAGGTGVYEQYF. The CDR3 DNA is TGTGCCAGCGCCGGGGGGACAGGGGTCTACGAGCAGTACTTC.

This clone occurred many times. The DNA for the CDR3 is TGCGCCAGCAGCCAAGCAGTGGGAGAGACCCAGTACTTC. Its protein is CASSQAVGETQYF. The rearrangement links TRBV4-3 to TRBJ2-5; D gene uncertain. This CDR3 region has 13 residues. Germline V gives CDR1 LGHNA, CDR2 YSLEER. V lost 1 base, J lost 4 bases, and 7 bases lay in between.

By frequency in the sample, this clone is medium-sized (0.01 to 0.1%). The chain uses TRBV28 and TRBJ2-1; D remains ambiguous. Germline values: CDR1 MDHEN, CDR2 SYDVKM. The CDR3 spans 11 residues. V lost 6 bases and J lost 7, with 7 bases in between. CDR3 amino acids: CASSTTNEQFF. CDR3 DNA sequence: TGTGCCAGCAGCACTACAAATGAGCAGTTCTTC.

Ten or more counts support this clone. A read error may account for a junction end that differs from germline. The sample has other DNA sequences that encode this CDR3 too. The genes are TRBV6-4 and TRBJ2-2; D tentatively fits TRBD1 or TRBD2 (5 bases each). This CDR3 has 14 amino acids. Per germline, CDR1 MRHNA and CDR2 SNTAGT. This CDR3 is CASSPGPYTGELFF. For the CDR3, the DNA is TGTGCTAGCAGTCCGGGACCGTACACCGGGGAGCTGTTTTTT.

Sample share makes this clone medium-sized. CDR3 bases: TGTGCCAGCAGCCCCCTCACGGAGGGTTTCTACGAGCAGTACTTC. This codes for CASSPLTEGFYEQYF. This rearrangement joins TRBV7-9 to TRBJ2-7, with D possibly TRBD2 on 6 matching bases. Germline V lookup: CDR1 SEHNR, CDR2 FQNEAQ (reference sequence). The ends were cut back, 5 bases at V and 3 bases at J, with 17 bases in the middle. This CDR3 has 15 residues.

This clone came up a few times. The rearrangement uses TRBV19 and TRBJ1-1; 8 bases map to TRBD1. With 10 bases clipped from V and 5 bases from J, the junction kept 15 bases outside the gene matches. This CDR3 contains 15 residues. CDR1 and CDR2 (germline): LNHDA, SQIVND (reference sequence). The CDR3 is CATISQGAQHTEAFF. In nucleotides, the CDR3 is TGTGCCACTATATCCCAGGGGGCTCAGCATACTGAAGCTTTCTTT.

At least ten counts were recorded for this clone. The CDR3 loop is CASSSGQPHEQYF. The DNA of the CDR3 is TGTGCCAGCAGCTCGGGACAGCCTCACGAGCAGTACTTC. The V and J genes are TRBV5-5 and TRBJ2-7; 7 bases are a match to TRBD1. This CDR3 comprises 13 residues. Germline V gene data show CDR1 as SGHKS and CDR2 as YYEKEE (reference sequence). Germline trimming cut 3 bases from V and 5 bases from J; bases unmatched to any gene: 5.

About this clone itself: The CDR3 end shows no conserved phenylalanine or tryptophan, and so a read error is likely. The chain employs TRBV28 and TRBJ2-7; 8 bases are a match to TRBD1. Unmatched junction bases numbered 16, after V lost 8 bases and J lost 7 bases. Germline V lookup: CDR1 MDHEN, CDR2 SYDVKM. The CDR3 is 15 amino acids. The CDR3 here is CASLPQDRASGEQYL. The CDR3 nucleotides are TGTGCCAGCTTACCCCAGGACAGGGCATCGGGGGAGCAGTACTTA.

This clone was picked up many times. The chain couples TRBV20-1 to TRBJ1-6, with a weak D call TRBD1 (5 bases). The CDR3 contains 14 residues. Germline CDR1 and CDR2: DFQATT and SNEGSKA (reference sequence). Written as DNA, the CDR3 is TGCGGTAGAAGGCAGGGAAAGGGGAAATCACCCCTCCACTTT. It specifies CGRRQGKGKSPLHF.

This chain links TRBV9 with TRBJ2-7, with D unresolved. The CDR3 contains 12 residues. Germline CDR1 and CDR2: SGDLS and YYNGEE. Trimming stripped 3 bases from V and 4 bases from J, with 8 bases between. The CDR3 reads CASSADGYEQYF. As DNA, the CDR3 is TGTGCCAGCAGCGCCGACGGATACGAGCAGTACTTC. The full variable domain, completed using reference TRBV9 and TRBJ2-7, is DSGVTQTPKHLITATGQRVTLRCSPRSGDLSVYWYQQSLDQGLQFLIQYYNGEERAKGNILERFSAQQFPDLHSELNLSSLELGDSALYFCASSADGYEQYFGPGTRLTVT.

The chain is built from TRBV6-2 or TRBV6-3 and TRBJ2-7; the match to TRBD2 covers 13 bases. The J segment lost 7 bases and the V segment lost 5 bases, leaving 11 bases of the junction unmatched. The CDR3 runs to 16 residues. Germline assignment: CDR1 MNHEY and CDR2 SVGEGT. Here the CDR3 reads CASSVGLAGSLVEQYF. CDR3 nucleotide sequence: TGTGCCAGCAGTGTGGGACTAGCGGGGTCTCTTGTTGAGCAGTACTTC.

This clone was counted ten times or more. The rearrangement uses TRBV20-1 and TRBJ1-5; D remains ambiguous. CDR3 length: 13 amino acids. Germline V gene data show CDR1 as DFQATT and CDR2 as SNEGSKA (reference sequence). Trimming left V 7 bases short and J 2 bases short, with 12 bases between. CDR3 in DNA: TGCAGTGGCCTCGTCGCGGGCAATCAGCCCCAGCATTTT. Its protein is CSGLVAGNQPQHF.

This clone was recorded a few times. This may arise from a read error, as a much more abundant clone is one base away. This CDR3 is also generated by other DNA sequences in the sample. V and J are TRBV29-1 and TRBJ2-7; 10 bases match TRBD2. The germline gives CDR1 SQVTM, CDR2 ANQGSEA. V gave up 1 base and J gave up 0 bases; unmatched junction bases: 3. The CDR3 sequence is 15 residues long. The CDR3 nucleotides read TGCAGCGTTGAAGGGACTAGCGGCACCTCCTACGAGCAGTACTTC. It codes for CSVEGTSGTSYEQYF.

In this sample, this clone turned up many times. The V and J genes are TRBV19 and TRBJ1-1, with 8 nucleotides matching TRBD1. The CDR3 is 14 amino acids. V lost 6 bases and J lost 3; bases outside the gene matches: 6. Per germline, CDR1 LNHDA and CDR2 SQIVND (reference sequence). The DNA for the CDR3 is TGTGCCAGTAGGAAGGACAGGGCCTACACTGAAGCTTTCTTT. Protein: CASRKDRAYTEAFF. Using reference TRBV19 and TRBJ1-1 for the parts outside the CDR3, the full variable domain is DGGITQSPKYLFRKEGQNVTLSCEQNLNHDAMYWYRQDPGQGLRLIYYSQIVNDFQKGDIAEGYSVSREKKESFPLTVTSAQKNPTAFYLCASRKDRAYTEAFFGQGTRLTVV.

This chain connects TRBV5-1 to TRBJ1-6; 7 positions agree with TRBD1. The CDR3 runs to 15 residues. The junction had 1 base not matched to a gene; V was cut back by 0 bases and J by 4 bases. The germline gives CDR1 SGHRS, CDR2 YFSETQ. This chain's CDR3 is CASSLGGQYNSPLHF. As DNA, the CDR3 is TGCGCCAGCAGCTTGGGGGGACAGTATAATTCACCCCTCCACTTT. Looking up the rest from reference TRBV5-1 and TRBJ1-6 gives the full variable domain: KAGVTQTPRYLIKTRGQQVTLSCSPISGHRSVSWYQQTPGQGLQFLFEYFSETQRNKGNFPGRFSGRQFSNSRSEMNVSTLELGDSALYLCASSLGGQYNSPLHFGNGTRLTVT.

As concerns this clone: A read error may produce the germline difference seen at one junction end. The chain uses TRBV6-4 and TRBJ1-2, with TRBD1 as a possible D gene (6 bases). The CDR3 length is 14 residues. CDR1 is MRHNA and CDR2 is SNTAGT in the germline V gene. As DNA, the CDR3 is TGTGCCAGCAGTGACTCGAGAGGGGGATATGGCGACACCTTC. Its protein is CASSDSRGGYGDTF.

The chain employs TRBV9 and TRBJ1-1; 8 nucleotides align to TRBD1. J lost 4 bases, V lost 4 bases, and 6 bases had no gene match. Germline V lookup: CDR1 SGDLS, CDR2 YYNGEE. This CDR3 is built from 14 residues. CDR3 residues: CASSTGTGSTEAFF. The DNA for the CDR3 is TGTGCCAGCAGCACAGGGACAGGAAGCACTGAAGCTTTCTTT.